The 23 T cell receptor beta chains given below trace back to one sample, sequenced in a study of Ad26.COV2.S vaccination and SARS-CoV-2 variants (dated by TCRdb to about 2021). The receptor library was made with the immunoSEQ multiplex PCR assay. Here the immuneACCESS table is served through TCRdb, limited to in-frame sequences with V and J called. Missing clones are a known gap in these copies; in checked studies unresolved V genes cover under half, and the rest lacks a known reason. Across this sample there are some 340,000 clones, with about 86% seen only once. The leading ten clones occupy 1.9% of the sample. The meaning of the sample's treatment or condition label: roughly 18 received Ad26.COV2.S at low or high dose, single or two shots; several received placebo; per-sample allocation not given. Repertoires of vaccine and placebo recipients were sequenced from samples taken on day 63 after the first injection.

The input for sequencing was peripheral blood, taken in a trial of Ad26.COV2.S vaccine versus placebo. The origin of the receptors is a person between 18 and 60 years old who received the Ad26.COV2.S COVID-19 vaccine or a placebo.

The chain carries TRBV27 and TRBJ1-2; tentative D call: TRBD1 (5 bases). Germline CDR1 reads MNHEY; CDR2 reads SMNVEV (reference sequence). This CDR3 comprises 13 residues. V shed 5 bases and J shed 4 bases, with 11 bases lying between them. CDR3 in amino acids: CASSHRQSYGYTF. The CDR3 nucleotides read TGTGCCAGCAGTCATCGACAGTCCTATGGCTACACCTTC.

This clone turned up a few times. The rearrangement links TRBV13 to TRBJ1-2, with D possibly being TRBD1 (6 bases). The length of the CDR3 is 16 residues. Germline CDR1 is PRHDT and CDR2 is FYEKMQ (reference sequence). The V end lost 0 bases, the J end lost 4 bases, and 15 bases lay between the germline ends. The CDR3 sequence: CASSLGRGRGGYGYTF. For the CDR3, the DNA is TGTGCCAGCAGCTTAGGCCGGGGCAGGGGTGGCTATGGCTACACCTTC.

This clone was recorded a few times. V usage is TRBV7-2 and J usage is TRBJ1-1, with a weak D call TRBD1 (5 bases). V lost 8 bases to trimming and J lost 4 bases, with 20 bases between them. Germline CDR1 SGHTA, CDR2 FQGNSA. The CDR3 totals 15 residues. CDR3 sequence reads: CASGIPSGGTTEAFF. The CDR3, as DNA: TGTGCCAGCGGCATCCCCTCCGGGGGGACCACTGAAGCTTTCTTT.

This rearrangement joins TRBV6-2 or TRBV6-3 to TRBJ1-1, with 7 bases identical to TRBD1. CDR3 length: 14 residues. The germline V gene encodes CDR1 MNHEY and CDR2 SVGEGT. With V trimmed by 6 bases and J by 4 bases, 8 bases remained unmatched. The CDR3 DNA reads TGTGCCAGCAGCCCACAGGGGCTAAGCACTGAAGCTTTCTTT. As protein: CASSPQGLSTEAFF.

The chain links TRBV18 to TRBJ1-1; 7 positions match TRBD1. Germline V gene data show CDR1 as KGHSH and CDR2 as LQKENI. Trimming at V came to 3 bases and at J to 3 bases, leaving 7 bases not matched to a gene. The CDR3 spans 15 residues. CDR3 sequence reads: CASSPEGDSYTEAFF. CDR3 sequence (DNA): TGTGCCAGCTCACCTGAAGGGGACAGCTACACTGAAGCTTTCTTT.

The CDR3 spells CASSLPGTDQGTQYF. In DNA, the CDR3 is TGTGCCAGCAGCTTACCCGGGACGGACCAGGGGACGCAGTATTTT. The chain links TRBV11-2 to TRBJ2-3; a weak D match, TRBD1 (6 bases). V was trimmed by 2 bases and J by 9 bases, leaving 18 bases between them. The length of the CDR3 is 15 residues. Germline V gene data show CDR1 as SGHAT and CDR2 as FQNNGV.

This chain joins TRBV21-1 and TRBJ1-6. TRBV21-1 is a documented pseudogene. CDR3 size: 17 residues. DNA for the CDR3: TGTGCCAGCAGCAAATTCCGGGCATTCTCCTATAATTCACCCCTCCACTTT. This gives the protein CASSKFRAFSYNSPLHF.

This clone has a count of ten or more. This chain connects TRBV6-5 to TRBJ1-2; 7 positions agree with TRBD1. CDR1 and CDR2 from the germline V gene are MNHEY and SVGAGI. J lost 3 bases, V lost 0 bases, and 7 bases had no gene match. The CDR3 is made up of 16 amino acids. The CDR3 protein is CASSYSEGGTDYGYTF. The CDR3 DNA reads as TGTGCCAGCAGTTACTCGGAAGGGGGCACCGACTATGGCTACACCTTC.

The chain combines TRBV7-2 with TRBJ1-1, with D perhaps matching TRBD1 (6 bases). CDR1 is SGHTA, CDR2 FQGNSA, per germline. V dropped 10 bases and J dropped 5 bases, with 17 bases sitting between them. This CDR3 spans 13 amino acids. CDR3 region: CATKRGGETEAFF. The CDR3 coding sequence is TGTGCCACCAAACGAGGGGGTGAAACTGAAGCTTTCTTT.

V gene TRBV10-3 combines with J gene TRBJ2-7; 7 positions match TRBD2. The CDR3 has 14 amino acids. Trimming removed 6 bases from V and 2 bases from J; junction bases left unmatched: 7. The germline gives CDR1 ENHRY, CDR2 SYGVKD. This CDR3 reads CAISSPGGAYEQYF. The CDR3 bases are TGTGCCATCAGCTCCCCGGGGGGAGCCTACGAGCAGTACTTC.

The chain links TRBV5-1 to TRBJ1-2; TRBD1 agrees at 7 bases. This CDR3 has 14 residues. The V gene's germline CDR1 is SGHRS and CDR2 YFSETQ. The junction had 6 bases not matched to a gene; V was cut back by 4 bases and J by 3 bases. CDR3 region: CASSQTGKDYGYTF. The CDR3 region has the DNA TGCGCCAGCAGCCAGACAGGGAAGGACTATGGCTACACCTTC.

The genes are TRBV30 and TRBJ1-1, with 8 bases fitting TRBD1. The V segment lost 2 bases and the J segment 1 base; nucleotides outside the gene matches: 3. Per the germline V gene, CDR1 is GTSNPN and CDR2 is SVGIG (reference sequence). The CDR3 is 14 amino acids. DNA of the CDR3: TGTGCCTGGAGTAATGGACAGGGGAACACTGAAGCTTTCTTT. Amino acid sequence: CAWSNGQGNTEAFF.

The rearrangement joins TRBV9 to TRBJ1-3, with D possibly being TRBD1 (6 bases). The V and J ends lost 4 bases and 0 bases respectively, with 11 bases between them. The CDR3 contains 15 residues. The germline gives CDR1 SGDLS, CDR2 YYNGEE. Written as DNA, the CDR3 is TGTGCCAGCAGCACGACAGGTAACTCTGGAAACACCATATATTTT. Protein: CASSTTGNSGNTIYF.

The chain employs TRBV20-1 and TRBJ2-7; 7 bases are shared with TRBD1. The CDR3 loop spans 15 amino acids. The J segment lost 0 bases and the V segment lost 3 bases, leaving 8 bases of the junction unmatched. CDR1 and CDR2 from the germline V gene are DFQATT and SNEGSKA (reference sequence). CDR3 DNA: TGCAGTGCTAGTAACCCGGCAGGGGGCTCCTACGAGCAGTACTTC. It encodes CSASNPAGGSYEQYF.

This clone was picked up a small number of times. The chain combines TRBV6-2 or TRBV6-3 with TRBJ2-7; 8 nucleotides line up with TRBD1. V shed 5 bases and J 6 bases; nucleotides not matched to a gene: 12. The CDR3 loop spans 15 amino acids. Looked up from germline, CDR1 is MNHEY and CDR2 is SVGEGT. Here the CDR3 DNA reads TGTGCCAGCAGTGGCCAGGGGGCTGGGAAGCCCGAGCAGTACTTC. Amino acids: CASSGQGAGKPEQYF.

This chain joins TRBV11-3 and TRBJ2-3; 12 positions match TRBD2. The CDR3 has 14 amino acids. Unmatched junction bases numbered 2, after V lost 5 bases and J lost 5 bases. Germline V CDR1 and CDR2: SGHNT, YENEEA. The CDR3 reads CASSRTSGEDTQYF. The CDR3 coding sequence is TGTGCCAGCAGCCGGACTAGCGGGGAAGATACGCAGTATTTT.

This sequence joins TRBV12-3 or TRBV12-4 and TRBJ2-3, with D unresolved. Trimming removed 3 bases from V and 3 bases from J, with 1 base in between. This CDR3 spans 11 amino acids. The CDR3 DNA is TGTGCCAGCAGTTTTACAGATACGCAGTATTTT. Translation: CASSFTDTQYF.

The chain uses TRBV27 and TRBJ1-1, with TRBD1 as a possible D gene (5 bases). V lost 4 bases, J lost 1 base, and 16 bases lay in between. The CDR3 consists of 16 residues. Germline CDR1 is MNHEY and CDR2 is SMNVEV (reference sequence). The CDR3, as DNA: TGTGCCAGCAGTTCCGGGCGAGGGACGGGGAACACTGAAGCTTTCTTT. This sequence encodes CASSSGRGTGNTEAFF.

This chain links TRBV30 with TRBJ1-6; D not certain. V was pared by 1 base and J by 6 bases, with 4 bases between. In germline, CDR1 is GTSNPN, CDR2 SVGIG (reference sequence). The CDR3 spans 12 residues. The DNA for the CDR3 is TGTGCCTGGAGTGAAACTAATTCACCCCTCCACTTT. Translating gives CAWSETNSPLHF.

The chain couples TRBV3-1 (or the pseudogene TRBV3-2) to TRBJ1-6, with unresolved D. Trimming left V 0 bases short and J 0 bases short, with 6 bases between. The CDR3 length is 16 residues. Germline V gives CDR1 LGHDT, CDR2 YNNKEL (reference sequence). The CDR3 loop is CASSQDVSSYNSPLHF. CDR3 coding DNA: TGTGCCAGCAGCCAAGATGTCAGCTCCTATAATTCACCCCTCCACTTT.

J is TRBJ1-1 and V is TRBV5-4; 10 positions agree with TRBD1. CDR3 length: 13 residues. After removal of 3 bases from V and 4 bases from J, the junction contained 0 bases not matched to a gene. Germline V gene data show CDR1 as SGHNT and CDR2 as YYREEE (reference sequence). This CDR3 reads CASSWDRGTEAFF. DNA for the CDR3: TGTGCCAGCAGCTGGGACAGGGGCACTGAAGCTTTCTTT.

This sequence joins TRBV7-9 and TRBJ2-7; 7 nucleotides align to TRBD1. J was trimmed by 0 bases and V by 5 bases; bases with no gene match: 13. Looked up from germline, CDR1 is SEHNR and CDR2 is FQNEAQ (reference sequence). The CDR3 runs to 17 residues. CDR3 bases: TGTGCCAGCAGCGAACCCAAGGACAGGCGGAGCTCCTACGAGCAGTACTTC. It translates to CASSEPKDRRSSYEQYF.

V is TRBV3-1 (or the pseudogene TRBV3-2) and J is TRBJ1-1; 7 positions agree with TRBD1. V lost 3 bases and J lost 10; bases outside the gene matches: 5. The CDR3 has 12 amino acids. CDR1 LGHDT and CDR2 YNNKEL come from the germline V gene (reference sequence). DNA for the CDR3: TGTGCCAGCAGCCAGGACAGGTTAATAGCTTTCTTT. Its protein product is CASSQDRLIAFF.